This T cell receptor (beta chain) was sequenced during a study of regulatory T cells in long-lasting Graves disease. Time point of the sample: newly diagnosed GD, antithyroid drugs for less than 3 months. RNA from PBMCs was the source of the TCR library. Relying on iRepertoire HTBI primers and Arm-PCR of CDR3 regions, the team built TCR beta libraries. MiXCR, applied by TCRdb to the multiplex PCR reads, yields one record per CDR3 protein. Of about 370,000 distinct CDR3 sequences detected, roughly a sixth appear once; the ten largest clones hold approximately 21%. Germline-derived CDR1 and CDR2 are SGHVS and FNYEAQ. The CDR3 contains 15 residues. Worth noting for this clonotype: At one boundary the junction diverges from the germline segment, which might be a read error.

The clonotype originates from a female donor with Graves disease. Specimen: peripheral blood mononuclear cells (PBMCs), collected at new diagnosis, from a patient treated with antithyroid drugs. The chain links TRBV7-6 to TRBJ1-1; 7 nucleotides align to TRBD1. CDR3 in amino acids: CTSSPGTELNTEAFF. The CDR3 nucleotides read TGTACCAGCAGCCCCGGGACAGAACTAAACACTGAAGCTTTCTTT. The variable domain in full, completed from reference TRBV7-6 and TRBJ1-1, reads GAGVSQSPRYKVTKRGQDVALRCDPISGHVSLYWYRQALGQGPEFLTYFNYEAQQDKSGLPNDRFSAERPEGSISTLTIQRTEQRDSAMYRCTSSPGTELNTEAFFGQGTRLTVV.